Following are 14 T cell receptor beta chains from one sample sequenced in a study of control samples from healthy donors and cancer patients. Produced via immunoSEQ multiplex PCR; TCRdb's table is partial and in-frame only. The sample consists of about 120,000 clones, 90% to 95% of them appearing once. Material for sequencing was blood. The receptors derive from a woman aged 18-29 years in good health.

The chain employs TRBV11-2 and TRBJ2-3; TRBD1 matches at 7 bases. The germline CDR1 and CDR2 sequences are SGHAT and FQNNGV. J lost 10 bases, V lost 5 bases, and 9 bases had no gene match. This CDR3 has 13 residues. CDR3 sequence: CASSTRQGMAQYF. CDR3 DNA: TGTGCCAGCAGCACTCGACAGGGTATGGCGCAGTATTTT.

This chain links TRBV10-1 with TRBJ1-1, with TRBD1 matching over 8 bases. This CDR3 is built from 13 residues. V shed 6 bases and J 4 bases; nucleotides not matched to a gene: 4. In germline, CDR1 is WNHNN, CDR2 SYGVQD (reference sequence). The CDR3 protein is CASSDTGGTEAFF. In nucleotides, the CDR3 is TGCGCCAGCAGCGACACAGGGGGCACTGAAGCTTTCTTT.

The chain couples TRBV7-2 to TRBJ2-3; D is undetermined. V was shortened by 8 bases and J by 4 bases, with 13 bases between the two germline ends. Germline lookup yields CDR1 SGHTA and CDR2 FQGNSA. The CDR3 runs to 13 residues. CDR3 loop: CASARVPADTQYF. The CDR3 DNA follows: TGTGCCAGCGCCCGAGTTCCCGCAGATACGCAGTATTTT.

The rearrangement uses TRBV5-1 and TRBJ2-7; 7 bases fit TRBD2. Germline V CDR1 and CDR2: SGHRS, YFSETQ. V lost 2 bases and J lost 6; bases outside the gene matches: 5. This CDR3 comprises 13 residues. In DNA form, the CDR3 reads TGCGCCAGCAGCTTCGGGAGGTCTCCCGAGCAGTACTTC. Its protein product is CASSFGRSPEQYF.

The chain is built from TRBV5-4 and TRBJ1-2; D is undetermined. The CDR3 length is 13 residues. Germline V gene lookup returns CDR1 SGHNT and CDR2 YYREEE (reference sequence). Trimming took off 2 bases at V and 3 bases at J, with 8 bases between the two ends. CDR3 in DNA: TGTGCCAGCAGCTTCGGGGATCACTATGGCTACACCTTC. Translation: CASSFGDHYGYTF.

V and J are TRBV6-2 or TRBV6-3 and TRBJ2-3, with TRBD2 matching over 10 bases. Trimming at V came to 3 bases and at J to 2 bases, leaving 2 bases not matched to a gene. The CDR3 extends over 15 amino acids. Germline V gene lookup returns CDR1 MNHEY and CDR2 SVGEGT. This CDR3 is CASSYSGGFTDTQYF. The CDR3 DNA follows: TGTGCCAGCAGTTATAGCGGGGGGTTCACAGATACGCAGTATTTT.

The rearrangement links TRBV28 to TRBJ2-3, with D perhaps matching TRBD1 or TRBD2 (7 bases each). This CDR3 comprises 14 residues. The V end was cut by 7 bases, the J end by 11 bases, with 22 bases between. CDR1 is MDHEN, CDR2 SYDVKM, per germline. The CDR3 nucleotides read TGTGCCAGCAACAAGGGGAGGGGGCTTCATGGGCAGTATTTT. Residues: CASNKGRGLHGQYF. The whole variable domain, remainder taken from reference TRBV28 and TRBJ2-3, is DVKVTQSSRYLVKRTGEKVFLECVQDMDHENMFWYRQDPGLGLRLIYFSYDVKMKEKGDIPEGYSVSREKKERFSLILESASTNQTSMYLCASNKGRGLHGQYFGPGTRLTVL.

The chain uses TRBV6-5 and TRBJ1-3; weak D call: TRBD1 (5 bases). In germline, CDR1 is MNHEY, CDR2 SVGAGI. V lost 4 bases to trimming and J lost 0 bases, with 10 bases between them. This CDR3 is 15 amino acids long. The DNA of the CDR3 is TGTGCCAGCAGTTCAGGACACCGCTCTGGAAACACCATATATTTT. Its translation is CASSSGHRSGNTIYF.

The chain joins TRBV12-3 or TRBV12-4 to TRBJ2-5; 7 nucleotides line up with TRBD1. The CDR3 is 13 amino acids. The ends lost 6 bases at V and 2 bases at J; junction bases unmatched: 3. This CDR3 is CASRQGQQETQYF. DNA for the CDR3: TGTGCCAGCAGACAGGGACAGCAAGAGACCCAGTACTTC.

The V call is TRBV19, the J call TRBJ1-1; D ambiguous. The CDR3 contains 14 residues. Trimming took off 3 bases at V and 8 bases at J, with 16 bases between the two ends. Germline-derived CDR1 and CDR2 are LNHDA and SQIVND (reference sequence). CDR3 bases: TGTGCCAGTAGTATGGGCGGCCCGAGGTCGGAAGCTTTCTTT. Its protein is CASSMGGPRSEAFF.

This chain uses TRBV10-3 with TRBJ2-7; TRBD2 agrees at 8 bases. V was pared by 3 bases and J by 2 bases, with 6 bases of the junction left unmatched. This CDR3 is built from 15 residues. The germline CDR1 and CDR2 sequences are ENHRY and SYGVKD. CDR3 nucleotides: TGTGCCATCAGTGACGGAACTAGCGGCCCCTACGAGCAGTACTTC. Protein: CAISDGTSGPYEQYF.

This clone was observed a handful of times. This chain links TRBV27 with TRBJ2-2; D is possibly TRBD1 (6 bases). V was shortened by 6 bases and J by 5 bases, with 16 bases between the two germline ends. The CDR3 length is 15 residues. Per the germline V gene, CDR1 is MNHEY and CDR2 is SMNVEV (reference sequence). As DNA, the CDR3 is TGTGCCAGCAGACGTGGCAGGGGCAGTACCGGGGAGCTGTTTTTT. Translated, it gives CASRRGRGSTGELFF.

V and J are TRBV7-2 and TRBJ1-5, with D unclear. V was pared by 6 bases and J by 0 bases, with 3 bases between. Per the germline V gene, CDR1 is SGHTA and CDR2 is FQGNSA. The CDR3 length is 12 residues. CDR3 sequence (DNA): TGTGCCAGCAGTACTAGCAATCAGCCCCAGCATTTT. It is translated as CASSTSNQPQHF.

About this clone itself: At one boundary the junction diverges from the germline segment, which might be a read error. The V call is TRBV7-2, the J call TRBJ2-7, with TRBD2 matching over 10 bases. Germline V gene data show CDR1 as SGHTA and CDR2 as FQGNSA. The CDR3 sequence is 16 residues long. The CDR3 loop is CASTLHSGRATYEQYF. CDR3 DNA: TGTGCCAGCACCTTACACAGCGGGAGGGCCACCTACGAGCAGTACTTC.